This T cell receptor (beta chain) emerged from a study of blood T cell repertoires in COVID-19. Study at large: Acute and convalescent COVID-19 specimens originated in the United States, Italy and Spain. The cDNA or gDNA used as material had been derived from T cells, B-cell-depleted T cells, or PBMCs.

The germline gives CDR1 MRHNA, CDR2 SNTAGT. The CDR3 is made up of 15 amino acids. Unmatched junction bases numbered 0, after V lost 0 bases and J lost 6 bases. By share, this clone ranks as medium-sized (0.01 to 0.1%). As handled by the study authors: By means of reference gene primer amplification, nucleated cell counts were estimated. Assay used: immunoSEQ multiplex PCR; TCRdb lists only in-frame clones, some missing. D and trimming come from the DNA, and the V and J calls and clone size come from that table. The sample shows about 310,000 clones, around 90% of them seen only once. The receptor's source is a man between 18 and 29 years old with active or convalescent COVID-19. The rearrangement links TRBV6-4 to TRBJ2-1; 12 bases map to TRBD2. The material sequenced was peripheral blood. The CDR3 DNA is TGTGCCAGCAGTGACTCGACTAGCGGGAGCAATGAGCAGTTCTTC. It specifies CASSDSTSGSNEQFF.